Below, one TCR beta chain is given with its context. The sample is drawn from a study of cytomegalovirus exposure and HLA in healthy donors. The CDR3 sequence is 16 residues long. The V and J ends lost 0 bases and 6 bases, in that order; junction bases with no gene match: 9. Germline loops: CDR1 SGHRS, CDR2 YFSETQ. The PCR was carried out with 60 Vbeta primers and 13 Jbeta primers. Only in-frame clones appear in the TCRdb table, and some are missing; sequencing was by immunoSEQ multiplex PCR. The data hold under 200,000 clones, with almost 85% observed a single time. This sequence joins TRBV5-1 and TRBJ2-3; 8 bases map to TRBD2. The receptor comes from a man aged 30 to 39 in good health and CMV-seronegative. Material for sequencing was PBMCs. CDR3 bases: TGCGCCAGCAGCTTGGATGGTAGCGGGGTTTGGGATACGCAGTATTTT. Residues: CASSLDGSGVWDTQYF.